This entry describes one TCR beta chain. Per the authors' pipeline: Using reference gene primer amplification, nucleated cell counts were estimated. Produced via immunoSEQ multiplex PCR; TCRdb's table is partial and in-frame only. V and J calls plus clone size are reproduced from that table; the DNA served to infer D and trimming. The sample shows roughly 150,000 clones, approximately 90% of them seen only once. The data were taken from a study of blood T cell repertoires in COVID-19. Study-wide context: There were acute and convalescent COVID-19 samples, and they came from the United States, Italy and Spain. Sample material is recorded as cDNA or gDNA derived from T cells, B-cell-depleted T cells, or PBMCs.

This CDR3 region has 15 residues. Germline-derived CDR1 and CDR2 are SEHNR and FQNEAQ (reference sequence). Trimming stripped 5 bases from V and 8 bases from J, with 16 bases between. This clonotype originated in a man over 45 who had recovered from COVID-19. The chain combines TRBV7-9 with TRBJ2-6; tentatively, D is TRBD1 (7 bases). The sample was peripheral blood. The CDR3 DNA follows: TGTGCCAGCAGCCCTGGTGACAGGGACTCCAACGTCCTGACTTTC. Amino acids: CASSPGDRDSNVLTF.